This TCR beta chain was obtained from a study of T cells after yellow fever vaccination (dated 2019 in TCRdb). Some background on the complete study: The SMART-Seq v4 Ultra Low Input RNA kit was used to prepare libraries from fractions with low cell numbers. To track T-cell clones before and after primary and booster YFV17D yellow fever vaccination, bulk TCR alpha and beta repertoires were sequenced longitudinally. Two healthy male donors, one aged 18 to 30 and one aged 30 to 39 years, were included in the cohort. Blood was collected at multiple timepoints before and after primary and secondary immunization, and bulk PBMC replicates and cell subsets were isolated. Results the study describes overall, beyond this receptor: A small share of clonotypes occurred in both CD4 and CD8 compartments, likely arising from convergent recombination. Compared with the primary T-cell response, the secondary T-cell response was faster but weaker, reaching its peak on day 5 rather than on day 15. Computational filtering was required because FACS-sorted repertoires could contain abundant contaminating clonotypes from the bulk population. Most clones expanded after primary vaccination were re-detected after the booster (around 96% of CD4 and approximately 85% of CD8), suggesting broad memory maintenance. Because the study included only a couple of donors, the extent to which the findings can be generalized is limited.

The treatment or condition label on this specimen signifies: live attenuated yellow fever vaccine strain. At each blood-draw timepoint, two biological replicates of bulk PBMCs were obtained. A standard Ficoll-Paque protocol was used to isolate PBMCs from peripheral blood. TriZol was used to extract RNA from bulk PBMCs, from CD4 and CD8 fractions, and from dextramer-positive and dextramer-negative fractions. Only a few counts were recorded for this clonotype. This receptor's antigen is unknown. No much larger clonotype is one base removed from it; base qualities were not supplied. Instrument on record: Illumina NovaSeq 6000. TCR cDNA was synthesized by 5'RACE template switching, through which a universal primer site and unique molecular identifiers were introduced. cDNA synthesis was primed from both the TCR alpha and TCR beta constant segments. Library amplification involved two PCR steps, and the second step added sample barcodes and sequencing adapters. Sequencing of libraries was performed on Illumina HiSeq 2500 (2x100 bp) or NovaSeq (2x150 bp). On the study's bioinformatics: Demultiplexing of reads and collapsing into UMI consensus sequences were performed with MIGEC, and V(D)J alignment was carried out with MiXCR. Using edgeR on replicate PBMC samples, clonotypes were called vaccine-responding if FDR was below 0.01 and the log2 fold change was above 5 up to day 15. Bulk clonotypes were assigned CD4 or CD8 identity according to which sequenced CD4 or CD8 repertoire held them at higher abundance. The raw public reads went through TCRdb reprocessing: fastp at Q25, MiXCR clone calling, in-frame beta chains kept. Identical CDR3 protein sequences are pooled into one entry, listed with their most common genes and DNA. These V and J calls derive from TCRdb rather than the authors' analysis. The table for this sample lists some 320,000 distinct CDR3 sequences; about 4% of them were counted only once. The ten largest clones add up to just under 25% of the sample.

Clipping removes 7 bases from V and 3 bases from J, with 6 as the unmatched junction base count. CDR1 is given as MNHNS and CDR2 as SASEGT, both from the germline V gene. The CDR3 numbers 14 residues from cysteine through phenylalanine. Of the read, only the CDR3 DNA is kept; its 42 bases are in frame from base 1. The source material was PBMCs, sampled 5 days after the yellow fever booster vaccination. The clonotype was recovered from a man between 18 and 35 years old who received the YFV17D yellow fever vaccine. This sequence uses TRBV6-1 and TRBJ2-5; TRBD1 fits 9 bases in the junction. The CDR3 amino acid sequence is: CASTRDREEETQYF. The DNA is TGTGCCAGCACCCGGGACAGGGAAGAAGAGACCCAGTACTTC.